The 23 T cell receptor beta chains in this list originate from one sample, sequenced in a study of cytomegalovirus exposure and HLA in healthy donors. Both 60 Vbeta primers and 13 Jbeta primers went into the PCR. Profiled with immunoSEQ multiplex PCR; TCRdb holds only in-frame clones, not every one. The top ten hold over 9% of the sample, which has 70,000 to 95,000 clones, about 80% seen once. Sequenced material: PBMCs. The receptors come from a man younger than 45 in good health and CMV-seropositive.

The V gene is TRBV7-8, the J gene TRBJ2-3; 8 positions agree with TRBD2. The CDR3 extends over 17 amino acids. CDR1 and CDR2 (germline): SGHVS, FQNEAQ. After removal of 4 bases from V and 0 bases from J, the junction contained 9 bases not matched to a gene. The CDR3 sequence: CASSSPTSVASTDTQYF. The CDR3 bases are TGTGCCAGCAGCTCACCGACTAGCGTCGCTAGCACAGATACGCAGTATTTT.

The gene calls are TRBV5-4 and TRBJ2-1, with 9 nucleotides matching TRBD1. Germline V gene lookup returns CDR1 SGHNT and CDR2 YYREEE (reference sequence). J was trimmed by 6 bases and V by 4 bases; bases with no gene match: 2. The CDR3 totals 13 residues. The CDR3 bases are TGTGCCAGCAGCCGGACAGGGGCCAATGAGCAGTTCTTC. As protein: CASSRTGANEQFF.

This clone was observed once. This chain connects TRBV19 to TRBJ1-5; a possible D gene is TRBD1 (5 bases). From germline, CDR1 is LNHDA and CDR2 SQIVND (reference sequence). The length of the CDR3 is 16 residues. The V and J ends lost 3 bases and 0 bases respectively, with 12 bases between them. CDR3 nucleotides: TGTGCCAGTAGTATCGCCGGGGGACGTAGCAATCAGCCCCAGCATTTT. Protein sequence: CASSIAGGRSNQPQHF.

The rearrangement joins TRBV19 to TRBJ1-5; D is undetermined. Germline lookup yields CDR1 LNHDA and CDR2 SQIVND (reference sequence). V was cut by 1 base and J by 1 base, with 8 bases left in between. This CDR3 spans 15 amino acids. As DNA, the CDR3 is TGTGCCAGTAGTATAGTCGGGGTGAGCAATCAGCCCCAGCATTTT. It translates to CASSIVGVSNQPQHF.

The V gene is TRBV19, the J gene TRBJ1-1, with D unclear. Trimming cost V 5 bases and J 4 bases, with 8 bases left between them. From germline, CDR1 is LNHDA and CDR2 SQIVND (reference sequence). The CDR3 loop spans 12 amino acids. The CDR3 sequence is CASSPGSTEAFF. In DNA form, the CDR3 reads TGTGCCAGTAGTCCAGGCAGCACTGAAGCTTTCTTT. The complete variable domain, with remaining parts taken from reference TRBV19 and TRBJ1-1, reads DGGITQSPKYLFRKEGQNVTLSCEQNLNHDAMYWYRQDPGQGLRLIYYSQIVNDFQKGDIAEGYSVSREKKESFPLTVTSAQKNPTAFYLCASSPGSTEAFFGQGTRLTVV.

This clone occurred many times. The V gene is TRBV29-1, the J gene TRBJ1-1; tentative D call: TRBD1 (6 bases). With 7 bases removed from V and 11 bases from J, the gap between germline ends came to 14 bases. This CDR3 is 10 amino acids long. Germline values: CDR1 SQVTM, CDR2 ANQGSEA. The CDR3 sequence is CSARQEVAFF. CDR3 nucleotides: TGCAGCGCTCGACAGGAAGTGGCTTTCTTT.

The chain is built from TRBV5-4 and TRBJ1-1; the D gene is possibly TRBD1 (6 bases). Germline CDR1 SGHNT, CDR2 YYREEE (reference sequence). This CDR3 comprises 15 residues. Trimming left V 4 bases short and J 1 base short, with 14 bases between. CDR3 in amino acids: CASSPAGQPNTEAFF. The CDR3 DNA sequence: TGTGCCAGCAGCCCCGCCGGACAGCCGAACACTGAAGCTTTCTTT.

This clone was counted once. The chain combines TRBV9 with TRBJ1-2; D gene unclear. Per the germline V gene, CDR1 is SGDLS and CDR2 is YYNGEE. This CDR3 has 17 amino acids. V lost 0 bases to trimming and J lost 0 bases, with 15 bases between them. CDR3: CASSVAIVGEPNYGYTF. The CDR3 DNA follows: TGTGCCAGCAGCGTAGCTATTGTCGGGGAACCTAACTATGGCTACACCTTC. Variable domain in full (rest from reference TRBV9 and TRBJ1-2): DSGVTQTPKHLITATGQRVTLRCSPRSGDLSVYWYQQSLDQGLQFLIQYYNGEERAKGNILERFSAQQFPDLHSELNLSSLELGDSALYFCASSVAIVGEPNYGYTFGSGTRLTVV.

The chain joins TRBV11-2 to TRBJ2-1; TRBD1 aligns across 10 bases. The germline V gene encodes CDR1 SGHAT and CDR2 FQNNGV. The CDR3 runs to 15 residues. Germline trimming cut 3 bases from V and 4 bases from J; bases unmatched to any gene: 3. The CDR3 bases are TGTGCCAGCAGCTTCGGGACAGGGGAGTACAATGAGCAGTTCTTC. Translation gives CASSFGTGEYNEQFF.

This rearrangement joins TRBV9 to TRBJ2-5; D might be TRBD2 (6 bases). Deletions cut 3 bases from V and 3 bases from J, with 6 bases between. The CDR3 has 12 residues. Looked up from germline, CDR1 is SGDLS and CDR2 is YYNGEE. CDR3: CASSAGEETQYF. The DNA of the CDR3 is TGTGCCAGCAGCGCGGGGGAAGAGACCCAGTACTTC.

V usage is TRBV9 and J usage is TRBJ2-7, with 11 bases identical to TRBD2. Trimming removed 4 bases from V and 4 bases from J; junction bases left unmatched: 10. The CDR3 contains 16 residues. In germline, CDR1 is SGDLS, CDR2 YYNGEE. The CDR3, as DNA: TGTGCCAGCAGCCCACAGATAGCGGGGGGGCGGTACGAGCAGTACTTC. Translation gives CASSPQIAGGRYEQYF.

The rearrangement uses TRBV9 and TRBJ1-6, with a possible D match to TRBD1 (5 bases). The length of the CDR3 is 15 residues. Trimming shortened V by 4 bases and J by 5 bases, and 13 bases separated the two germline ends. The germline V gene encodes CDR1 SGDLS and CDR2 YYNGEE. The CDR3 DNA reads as TGTGCCAGCAGCAAAGGGGTTTCGGATAATTCACCCCTCCACTTT. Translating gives CASSKGVSDNSPLHF.

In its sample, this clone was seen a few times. The CDR3 sequence is CASSDSNEGEQFF. DNA for the CDR3: TGTGCCAGCAGTGACTCGAATGAGGGTGAGCAGTTCTTC. The chain joins TRBV6-4 to TRBJ2-1, with a weak D call TRBD2 (5 bases). The CDR3 is 13 residues long. Germline CDR1 and CDR2: MRHNA and SNTAGT. Trimming cost V 0 bases and J 9 bases, with 9 bases left between them.

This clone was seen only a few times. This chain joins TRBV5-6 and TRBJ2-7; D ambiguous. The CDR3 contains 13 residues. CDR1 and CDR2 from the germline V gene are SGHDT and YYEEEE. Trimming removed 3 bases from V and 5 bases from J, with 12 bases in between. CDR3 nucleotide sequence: TGTGCCAGCAGCTCCCTATCGGGTAACGAGCAGTACTTC. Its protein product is CASSSLSGNEQYF.

CDR3: CASSEAGSGTEAFF. The CDR3, as DNA: TGTGCCAGCAGTGAGGCAGGGTCCGGGACTGAAGCTTTCTTT. The rearrangement links TRBV25-1 to TRBJ1-1, with D possibly being TRBD1 (5 bases). V lost 3 bases and J lost 5, with 13 bases in between. Germline CDR1 MGHDK, CDR2 SYGVNS. The CDR3 is 14 residues long.

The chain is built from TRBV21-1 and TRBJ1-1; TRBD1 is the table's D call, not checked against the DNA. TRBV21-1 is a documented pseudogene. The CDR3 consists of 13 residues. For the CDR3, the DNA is TGTGCCTCCCCCGGGACAGTCCCCACTGAAGCTTTCTTT. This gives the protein CASPGTVPTEAFF.

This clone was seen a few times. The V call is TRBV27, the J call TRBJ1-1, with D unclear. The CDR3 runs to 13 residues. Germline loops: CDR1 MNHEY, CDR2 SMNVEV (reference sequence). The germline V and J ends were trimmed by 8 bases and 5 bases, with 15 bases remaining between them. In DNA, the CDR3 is TGTGCCAGCGGGGAAGACGGGGTTACTGAAGCTTTCTTT. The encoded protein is CASGEDGVTEAFF.

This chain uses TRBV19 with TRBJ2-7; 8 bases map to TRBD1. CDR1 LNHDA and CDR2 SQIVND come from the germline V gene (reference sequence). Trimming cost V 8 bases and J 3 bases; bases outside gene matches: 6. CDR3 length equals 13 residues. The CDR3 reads CASVGTGGYEQYF. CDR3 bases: TGTGCCAGTGTGGGGACAGGAGGCTACGAGCAGTACTTC.

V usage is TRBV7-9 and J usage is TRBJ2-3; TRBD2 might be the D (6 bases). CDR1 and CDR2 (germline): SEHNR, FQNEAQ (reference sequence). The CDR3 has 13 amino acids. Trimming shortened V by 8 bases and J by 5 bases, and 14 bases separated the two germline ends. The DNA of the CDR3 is TGTGCCAGCCTAAGCGGGCAGGGAGATACGCAGTATTTT. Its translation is CASLSGQGDTQYF.

CDR3 loop: CASSLVPGQGDQPQHF. The CDR3 DNA sequence: TGTGCCAGCAGCTTAGTTCCGGGGCAGGGGGATCAGCCCCAGCATTTT. The chain uses TRBV7-2 and TRBJ1-5; 7 bases are a match to TRBD1. The germline CDR1 and CDR2 sequences are SGHTA and FQGNSA. The CDR3 sequence is 16 residues long. V shed 1 base and J 5 bases; nucleotides not matched to a gene: 8.

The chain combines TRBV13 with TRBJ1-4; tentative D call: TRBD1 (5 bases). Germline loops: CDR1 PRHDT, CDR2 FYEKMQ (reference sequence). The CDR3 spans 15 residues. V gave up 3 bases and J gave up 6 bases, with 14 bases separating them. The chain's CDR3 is CASSFRQISDEKLFF. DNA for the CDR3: TGTGCCAGCAGCTTCCGACAGATTTCCGATGAAAAACTGTTTTTT. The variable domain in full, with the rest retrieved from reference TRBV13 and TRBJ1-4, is AAGVIQSPRHLIKEKRETATLKCYPIPRHDTVYWYQQGPGQDPQFLISFYEKMQSDKGSIPDRFSAQQFSDYHSELNMSSLELGDSALYFCASSFRQISDEKLFFGSGTQLSVL.

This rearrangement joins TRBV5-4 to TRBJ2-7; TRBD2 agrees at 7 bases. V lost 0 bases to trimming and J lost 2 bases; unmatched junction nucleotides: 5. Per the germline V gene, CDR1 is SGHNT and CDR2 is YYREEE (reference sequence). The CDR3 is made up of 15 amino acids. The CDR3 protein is CASSLGSGRAYEQYF. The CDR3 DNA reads TGTGCCAGCAGCTTGGGGTCGGGGAGGGCCTACGAGCAGTACTTC.

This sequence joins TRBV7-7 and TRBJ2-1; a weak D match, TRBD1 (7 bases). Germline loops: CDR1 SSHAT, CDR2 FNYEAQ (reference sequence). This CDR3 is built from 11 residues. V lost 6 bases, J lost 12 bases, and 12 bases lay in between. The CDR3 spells CASSQGGRQFF. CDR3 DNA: TGTGCCAGCAGTCAGGGGGGACGGCAGTTCTTC.